This paragraph reports one T cell receptor beta chain. Its antigen is still unknown. These data come from a study of shared clonotypes between healthy human individuals. DNA at about 210 ng, approximately 30,000 T cell genomes, went into sorted-subset replicate PCRs. Assay: immunoSEQ multiplex PCR; the TCRdb copy retains only in-frame clones and omits some. This sample yields over 2,000,000 clones, of which 85% to 95% are seen a single time; approximately 1.7% belongs to the top ten. The CDR3 is 13 residues long. Germline trimming cut 2 bases from V and 7 bases from J; bases unmatched to any gene: 5. From germline, CDR1 is GTSNPN and CDR2 SVGIG (reference sequence). General study findings and limits: Inspection by rarefaction showed sorted-subset sequencing to be incomplete despite large depth.

CD45RO-negative, CCR7-selected cells formed the naive CD8 fraction, which excluded terminally differentiated effector memory CD45RA+ cells. The chain is built from TRBV30 and TRBJ2-7; 10 bases line up with TRBD2. Sequenced: naive CD8+ T cells from PBMCs. This receptor was identified in a man younger than 35 in good health. Some clones in this sample may be carry-over from other donors' samples. The CDR3 region has the DNA TGTGCCTGGAGTCGAGCGGGAGGGAGGGAGCAGTACTTC. Translation: CAWSRAGGREQYF.